Listed below are T cell receptor beta chains from one sample, sequenced in a study of cytomegalovirus exposure and HLA in healthy donors. Some clones are missing from TCRdb's copy, which holds only in-frame ones; the method was immunoSEQ multiplex PCR. The sample table includes about 33,000 clones. Sequencing input: PBMCs. These receptors all stem from a woman aged 40 to 49 in good health and CMV-seropositive. The CDR3 runs from the conserved cysteine through the conserved F or W. Fields, in order: D gene, J gene, clone size, V gene, CDR3 protein, CDR3 DNA. D genes are given only for firm matches. The listing skips clone size in some rows; elsewhere it reads once, few, many or a size class.

D: TRBD1; J: TRBJ1-1; size: -; V: TRBV19; CDR3: CASSRGRNTEAFF; DNA: TGTGCCAGTAGCAGGGGGAGAAACACTGAAGCTTTCTTT
D: -; J: TRBJ1-1; size: -; V: TRBV6-5; CDR3: CASRGEGETEAFF; DNA: TGTGCCAGCAGAGGGGAGGGGGAGACTGAAGCTTTCTTT
D: -; J: TRBJ2-1; size: -; V: TRBV29-1; CDR3: CSVVRLGLSYNEQFF; DNA: TGCAGCGTTGTTCGTCTGGGGCTCTCCTACAATGAGCAGTTCTTC
D: -; J: TRBJ2-7; size: -; V: TRBV19; CDR3: CASSKSGYYEQYF; DNA: TGTGCCAGTAGTAAGAGCGGCTACTACGAGCAGTACTTC
D: -; J: TRBJ2-6; size: -; V: TRBV4-1; CDR3: CASSLGGAGTGANVLTF; DNA: TGCGCCAGCAGCCTAGGTGGGGCGGGGACTGGGGCCAACGTCCTGACTTTC
D: -; J: TRBJ2-1; size: medium-sized; V: TRBV7-2; CDR3: CASSSQGIQYNEQFF; DNA: TGTGCCAGCAGCTCTCAGGGTATACAATACAATGAGCAGTTCTTC
D: -; J: TRBJ2-3; size: -; V: TRBV2; CDR3: CARGLTRWDTQYF; DNA: TGTGCCAGGGGGCTGACGCGGTGGGATACGCAGTATTTT
D: TRBD2; J: TRBJ2-7; size: -; V: TRBV6-1; CDR3: CASKVRGITVDEQYF; DNA: TGTGCCAGCAAGGTGCGGGGGATAACCGTAGACGAGCAGTACTTC
D: -; J: TRBJ2-7; size: -; V: TRBV4-1; CDR3: CASSRERGTYEQYF; DNA: TGCGCCAGCAGCCGCGAAAGGGGAACCTACGAGCAGTACTTC
D: -; J: TRBJ1-5; size: -; V: TRBV6-5; CDR3: CASSYSRGGVQPQHF; DNA: TGTGCCAGCAGTTACTCGAGAGGGGGGGTGCAGCCCCAGCATTTT
D: -; J: TRBJ1-4; size: -; V: TRBV4-3; CDR3: CASSRRQGPKGEKLFF; DNA: TGCGCCAGCAGCCGCCGCCAGGGGCCAAAAGGAGAAAAACTGTTTTTT
D: -; J: TRBJ2-3; size: -; V: TRBV4-2; CDR3: CASSQGGSPGQSTDTQYF; DNA: TGTGCCAGCAGCCAAGGGGGTTCACCGGGACAAAGCACAGATACGCAGTATTTT